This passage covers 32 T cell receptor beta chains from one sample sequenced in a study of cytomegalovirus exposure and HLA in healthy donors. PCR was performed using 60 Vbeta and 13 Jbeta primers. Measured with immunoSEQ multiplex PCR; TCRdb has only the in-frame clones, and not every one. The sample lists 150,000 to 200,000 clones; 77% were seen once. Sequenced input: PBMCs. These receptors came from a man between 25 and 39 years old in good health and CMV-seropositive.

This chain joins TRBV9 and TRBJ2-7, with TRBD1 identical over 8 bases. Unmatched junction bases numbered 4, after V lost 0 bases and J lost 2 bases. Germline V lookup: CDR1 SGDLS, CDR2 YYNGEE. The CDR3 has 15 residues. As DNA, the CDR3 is TGTGCCAGCAGCGTAGGGGGGACAGGACCCTACGAGCAGTACTTC. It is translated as CASSVGGTGPYEQYF.

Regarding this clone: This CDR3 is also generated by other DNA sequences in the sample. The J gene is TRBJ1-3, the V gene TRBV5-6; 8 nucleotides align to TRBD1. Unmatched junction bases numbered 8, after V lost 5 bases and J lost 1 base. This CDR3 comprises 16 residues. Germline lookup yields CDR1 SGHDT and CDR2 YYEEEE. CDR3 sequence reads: CASSSWTGRSGNTIYF. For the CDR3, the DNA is TGTGCCAGCAGTTCCTGGACAGGGAGGTCTGGAAACACCATATATTTT.

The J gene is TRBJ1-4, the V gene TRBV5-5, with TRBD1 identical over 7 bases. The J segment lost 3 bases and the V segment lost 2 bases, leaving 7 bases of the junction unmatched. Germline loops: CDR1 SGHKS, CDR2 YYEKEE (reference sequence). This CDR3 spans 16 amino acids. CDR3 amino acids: CASSLGGPRANEKLFF. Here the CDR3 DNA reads TGTGCCAGCAGCTTAGGGGGCCCCCGGGCTAATGAAAAACTGTTTTTT. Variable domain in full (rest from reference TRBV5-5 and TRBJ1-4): DAGVTQSPTHLIKTRGQQVTLRCSPISGHKSVSWYQQVLGQGPQFIFQYYEKEERGRGNFPDRFSARQFPNYSSELNVNALLLGDSALYLCASSLGGPRANEKLFFGSGTQLSVL.

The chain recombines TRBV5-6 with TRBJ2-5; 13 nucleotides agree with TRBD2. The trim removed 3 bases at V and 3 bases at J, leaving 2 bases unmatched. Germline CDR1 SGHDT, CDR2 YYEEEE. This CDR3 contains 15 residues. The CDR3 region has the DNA TGTGCCAGCAGCTCAGGACTAGCGGGGGAAGAGACCCAGTACTTC. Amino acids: CASSSGLAGEETQYF.

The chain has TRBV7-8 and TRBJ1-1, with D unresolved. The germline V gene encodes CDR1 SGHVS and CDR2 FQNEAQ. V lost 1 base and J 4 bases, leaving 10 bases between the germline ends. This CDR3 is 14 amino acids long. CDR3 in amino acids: CASSLVSGSTEAFF. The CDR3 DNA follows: TGTGCCAGCAGCTTAGTATCGGGAAGCACTGAAGCTTTCTTT.

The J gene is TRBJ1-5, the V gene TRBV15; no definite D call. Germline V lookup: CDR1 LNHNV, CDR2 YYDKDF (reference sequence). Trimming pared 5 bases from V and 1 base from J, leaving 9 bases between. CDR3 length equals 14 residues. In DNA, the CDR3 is TGTGCCACCAGCCAGGTTATAAGCAATCAGCCCCAGCATTTT. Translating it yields CATSQVISNQPQHF.

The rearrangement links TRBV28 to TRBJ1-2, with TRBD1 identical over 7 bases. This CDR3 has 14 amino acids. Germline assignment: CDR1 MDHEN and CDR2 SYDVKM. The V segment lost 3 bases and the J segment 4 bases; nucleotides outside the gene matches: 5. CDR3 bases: TGTGCCAGCAGTTTCGAGGGGGCGGGCTATGGCTACACCTTC. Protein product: CASSFEGAGYGYTF.

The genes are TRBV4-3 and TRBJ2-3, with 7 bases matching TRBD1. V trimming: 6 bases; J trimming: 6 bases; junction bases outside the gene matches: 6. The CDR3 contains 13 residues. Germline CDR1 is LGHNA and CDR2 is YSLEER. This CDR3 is CASSRQGYDTQYF. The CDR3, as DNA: TGCGCCAGCAGTCGACAGGGATACGATACGCAGTATTTT.

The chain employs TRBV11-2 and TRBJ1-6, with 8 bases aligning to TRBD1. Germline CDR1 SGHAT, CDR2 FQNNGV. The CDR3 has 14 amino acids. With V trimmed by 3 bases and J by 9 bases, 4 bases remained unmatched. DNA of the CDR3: TGTGCCAGCAGCTTGGCAGGGGGCAGTTCACCCCTCCACTTT. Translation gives CASSLAGGSSPLHF.

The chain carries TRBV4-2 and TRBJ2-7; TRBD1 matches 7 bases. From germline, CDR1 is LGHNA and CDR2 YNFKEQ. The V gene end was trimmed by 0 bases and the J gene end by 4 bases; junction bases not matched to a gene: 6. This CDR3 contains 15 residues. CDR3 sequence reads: CASSQEGNRGYEQYF. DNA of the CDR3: TGTGCCAGCAGCCAAGAGGGCAACAGGGGTTACGAGCAGTACTTC.

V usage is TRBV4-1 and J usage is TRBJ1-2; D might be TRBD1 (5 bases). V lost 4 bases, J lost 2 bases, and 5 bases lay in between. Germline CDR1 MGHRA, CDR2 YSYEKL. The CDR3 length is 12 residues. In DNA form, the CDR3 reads TGCGCCAGCAGCCCAGGGAACTATGGCTACACCTTC. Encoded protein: CASSPGNYGYTF.

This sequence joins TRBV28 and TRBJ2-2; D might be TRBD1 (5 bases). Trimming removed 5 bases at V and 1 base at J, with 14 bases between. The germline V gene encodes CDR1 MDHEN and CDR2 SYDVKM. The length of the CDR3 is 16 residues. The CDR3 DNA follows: TGTGCCAGCAGTCCAAGGGCAGGGCTGAACACCGGGGAGCTGTTTTTT. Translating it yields CASSPRAGLNTGELFF.

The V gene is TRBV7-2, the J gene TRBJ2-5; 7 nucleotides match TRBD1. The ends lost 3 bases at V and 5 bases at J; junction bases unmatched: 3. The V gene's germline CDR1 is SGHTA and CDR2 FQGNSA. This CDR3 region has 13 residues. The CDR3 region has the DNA TGTGCCAGCAGCTTTAGGGGGCAGGAGACCCAGTACTTC. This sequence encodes CASSFRGQETQYF.

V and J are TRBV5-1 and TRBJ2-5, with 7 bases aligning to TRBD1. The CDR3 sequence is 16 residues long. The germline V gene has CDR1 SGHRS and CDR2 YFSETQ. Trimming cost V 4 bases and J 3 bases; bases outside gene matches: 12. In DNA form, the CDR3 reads TGCGCCAGCAGCCCTCGACAGGGCAGCCTCGAAGAGACCCAGTACTTC. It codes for CASSPRQGSLEETQYF.

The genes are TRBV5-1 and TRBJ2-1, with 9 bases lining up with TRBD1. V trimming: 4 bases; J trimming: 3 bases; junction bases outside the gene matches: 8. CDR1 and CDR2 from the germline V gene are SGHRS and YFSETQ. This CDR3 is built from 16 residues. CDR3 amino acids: CASSKDQTGGYNEQFF. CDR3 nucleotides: TGCGCCAGCAGCAAGGACCAGACAGGGGGCTACAATGAGCAGTTCTTC.

Written as DNA, the CDR3 is TGTGCCAGTAGGGGCTGGGCGGGACAAGAGACCCAGTACTTC. Translated, it gives CASRGWAGQETQYF. The rearrangement uses TRBV19 and TRBJ2-5; maybe TRBD2 (6 bases). Germline values: CDR1 LNHDA, CDR2 SQIVND (reference sequence). Trimming left V 6 bases short and J 2 bases short, with 13 bases between. This CDR3 contains 14 residues.

CDR3 region: CASSGGSLLSSGANVLTF. DNA for the CDR3: TGTGCCAGCAGCGGAGGAAGCCTACTTTCGTCAGGGGCCAACGTCCTGACTTTC. The chain links TRBV11-2 to TRBJ2-6; weak D call: TRBD2 (5 bases). Germline assignment: CDR1 SGHAT and CDR2 FQNNGV. Deletions cut 5 bases from V and 4 bases from J, with 21 bases between. This CDR3 is 18 amino acids long.

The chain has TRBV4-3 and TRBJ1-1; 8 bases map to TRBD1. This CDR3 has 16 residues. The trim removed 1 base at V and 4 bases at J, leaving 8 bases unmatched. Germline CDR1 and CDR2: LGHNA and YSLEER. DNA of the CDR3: TGCGCCAGCAGCCAAGTTTTCGGACAGGGAGGCACTGAAGCTTTCTTT. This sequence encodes CASSQVFGQGGTEAFF.

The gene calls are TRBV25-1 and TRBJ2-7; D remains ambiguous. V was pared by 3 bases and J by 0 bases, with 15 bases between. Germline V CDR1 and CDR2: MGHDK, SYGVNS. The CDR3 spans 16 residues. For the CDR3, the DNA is TGTGCCAGCAGTGAGAGGCCCGGAGAAGCCTCCTACGAGCAGTACTTC. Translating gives CASSERPGEASYEQYF.

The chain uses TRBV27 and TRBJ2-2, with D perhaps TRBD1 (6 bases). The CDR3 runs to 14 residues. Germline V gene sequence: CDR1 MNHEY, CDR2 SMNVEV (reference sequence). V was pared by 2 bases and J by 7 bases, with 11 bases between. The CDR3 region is CASSLRRGNGELFF. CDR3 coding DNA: TGTGCCAGCAGTTTACGCAGGGGTAACGGGGAGCTGTTTTTT.

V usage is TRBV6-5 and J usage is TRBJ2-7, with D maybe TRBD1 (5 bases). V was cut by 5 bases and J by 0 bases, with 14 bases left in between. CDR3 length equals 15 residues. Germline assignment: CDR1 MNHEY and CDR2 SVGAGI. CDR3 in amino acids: CASSPYRSSSYEQYF. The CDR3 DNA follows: TGTGCCAGCAGTCCGTACAGGTCGAGCTCCTACGAGCAGTACTTC.

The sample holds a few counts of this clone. CDR3 in amino acids: CASSSEWGPGGYTF. The CDR3 DNA reads TGTGCCAGCAGCTCCGAATGGGGCCCAGGTGGCTACACCTTC. The rearrangement uses TRBV5-4 and TRBJ1-2; D possibly corresponds to TRBD1 (5 bases). Germline CDR1 reads SGHNT; CDR2 reads YYREEE (reference sequence). The germline V and J ends were trimmed by 3 bases and 7 bases, with 16 bases remaining between them. The CDR3 extends over 14 amino acids.

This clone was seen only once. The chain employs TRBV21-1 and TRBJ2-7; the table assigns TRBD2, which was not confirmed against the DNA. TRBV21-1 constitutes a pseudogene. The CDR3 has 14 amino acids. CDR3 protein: CASSPYTGSYEQYF. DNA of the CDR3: TGTGCCAGCAGCCCTTACACCGGGAGCTACGAGCAGTACTTC.

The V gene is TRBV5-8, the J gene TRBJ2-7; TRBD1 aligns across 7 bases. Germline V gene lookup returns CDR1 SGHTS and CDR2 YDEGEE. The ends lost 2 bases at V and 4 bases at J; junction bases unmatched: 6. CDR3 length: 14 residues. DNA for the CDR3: TGTGCCAGCAGCTTCGAGGGGGCCGGATACGAGCAGTACTTC. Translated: CASSFEGAGYEQYF.

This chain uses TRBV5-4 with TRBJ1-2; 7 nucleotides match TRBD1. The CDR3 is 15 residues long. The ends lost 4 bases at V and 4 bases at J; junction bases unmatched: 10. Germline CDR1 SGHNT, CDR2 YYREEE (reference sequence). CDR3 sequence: CASSGASTGTYGYTF. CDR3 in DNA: TGTGCCAGCAGCGGAGCATCGACAGGGACCTATGGCTACACCTTC.

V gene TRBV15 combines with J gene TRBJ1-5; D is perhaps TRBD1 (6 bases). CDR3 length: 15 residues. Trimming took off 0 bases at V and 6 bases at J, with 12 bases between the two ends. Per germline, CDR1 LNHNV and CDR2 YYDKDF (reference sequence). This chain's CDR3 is CATSRDAGAGQPQHF. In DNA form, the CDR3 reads TGTGCCACCAGCAGAGATGCGGGGGCTGGTCAGCCCCAGCATTTT.

The CDR3 DNA sequence: TGTGCCAGCAGCCAATGGCCTGGTGGCGAAAAACTGTTTTTT. Its protein is CASSQWPGGEKLFF. The rearrangement joins TRBV7-6 to TRBJ1-4; D remains ambiguous. The CDR3 is made up of 14 amino acids. With 5 bases removed from V and 8 bases from J, the gap between germline ends came to 15 bases. In germline, CDR1 is SGHVS, CDR2 FNYEAQ.

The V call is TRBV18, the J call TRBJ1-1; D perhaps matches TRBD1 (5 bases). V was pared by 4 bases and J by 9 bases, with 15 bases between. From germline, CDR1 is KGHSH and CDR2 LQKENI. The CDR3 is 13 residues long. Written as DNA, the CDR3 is TGTGCCAGCTCACTTACCGACATGGGGCAAGCTTTCTTT. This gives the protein CASSLTDMGQAFF. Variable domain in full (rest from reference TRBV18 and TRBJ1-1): NAGVMQNPRHLVRRRGQEARLRCSPMKGHSHVYWYRQLPEEGLKFMVYLQKENIIDESGMPKERFSAEFPKEGPSILRIQQVVRGDSAAYFCASSLTDMGQAFFGQGTRLTVV.

In nucleotides, the CDR3 is TGTGCCAGCTCGGGGGATGGAGGTCAGCCCCAGCATTTT. It translates to CASSGDGGQPQHF. J is TRBJ1-5 and V is TRBV2; a possible D gene is TRBD1 (5 bases). Per germline, CDR1 SNHLY and CDR2 FYNNEI. This CDR3 region has 13 residues. V was pared by 8 bases and J by 6 bases, with 14 bases between.

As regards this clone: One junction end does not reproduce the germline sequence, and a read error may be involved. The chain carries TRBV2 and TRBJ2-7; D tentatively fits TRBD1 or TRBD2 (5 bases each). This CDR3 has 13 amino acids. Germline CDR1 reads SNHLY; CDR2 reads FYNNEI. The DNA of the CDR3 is TGTGCCAGTAGTGGGGGAGCGTCCTACGAGCAGTACTTC. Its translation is CASSGGASYEQYF.

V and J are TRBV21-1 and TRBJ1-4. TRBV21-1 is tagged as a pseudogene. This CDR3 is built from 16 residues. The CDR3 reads CASSKRGLHINEKLFF. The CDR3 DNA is TGTGCCAGCAGCAAGCGGGGCCTCCACATTAATGAAAAACTGTTTTTT.

The CDR3 nucleotides are TGTGCCAGCAGTTCAGTGGCGGCCCCCGGGGACCAGTACTTC. Translation: CASSSVAAPGDQYF. The chain uses TRBV7-9 and TRBJ2-5; the D gene is possibly TRBD2 (5 bases). This CDR3 contains 14 residues. Per the germline V gene, CDR1 is SEHNR and CDR2 is FQNEAQ (reference sequence). The V and J ends lost 6 bases and 10 bases respectively, with 21 bases between them.